This T cell receptor (beta chain) was documented in a study of cytomegalovirus exposure and HLA in healthy donors. Study-wide context: Ancestry clustering placed more than 65% of 350 to 500 genotyped donors in the Caucasian-associated cluster.

PCR was performed using 60 Vbeta and 13 Jbeta primers. Assay used: immunoSEQ multiplex PCR; TCRdb lists only in-frame clones, some missing. The sample contains around 200,000 clones, approximately 86% of which appear only once. The CDR3 length is 14 residues. Germline-derived CDR1 and CDR2 are SGHRS and YFSETQ. The ends were cut back, 5 bases at V and 5 bases at J, with 15 bases in the middle. The V call is TRBV5-1, the J call TRBJ2-3, with D perhaps matching TRBD2 (6 bases). The clonotype comes from a young woman in good health and CMV-seronegative. The sequenced material came from PBMCs. CDR3: CASSTQVAEDTQYF. DNA of the CDR3: TGCGCCAGCAGTACCCAGGTAGCGGAAGATACGCAGTATTTT.